This TCR beta chain was obtained from a study of blood T cells in healthy people across ages. The study's findings and limits: Older individuals had lower TCR beta diversity per million T cells (the decline was roughly linear). Estimated diversity across one million T cells was deemed an underestimate.

A second about 6 to 12 cycle PCR used barcoded and J-beta primers. TCRdb re-called the 5' RACE reads through MiXCR, storing one row per CDR3 protein. The data contain more than 500,000 distinct CDR3 sequences, approximately 30% of them singletons. With respect to this clonotype: Antigen specificity is unknown.

Sequenced material: blood. The sequence was collected from a woman in her seventies in good health.

CDR3 DNA sequence: TGCGCCAGCAGCCAAGGGGATGGAGGGGCCCAAGAGACCCAGTACTTC. It codes for CASSQGDGGAQETQYF. The V gene is TRBV4-3, the J gene TRBJ2-5; D may be TRBD2 (6 bases). Deletions cut 1 base from V and 1 base from J, with 13 bases between. The CDR3 has 16 amino acids. Looked up from germline, CDR1 is LGHNA and CDR2 is YSLEER.